Listed here are 28 T cell receptor beta chains from one sample, sequenced in a study of CD8+ T cells in alopecia areata. Sequencing templates came from extracted RNA that was reverse transcribed into cDNA. Libraries were prepared by immunoSEQ multiplex PCR; TCRdb keeps only in-frame clonotypes and omits some of them. This sample carries about 270,000 clones, about three fifths of them seen once, and the ten largest clones take roughly 0.93%. Treatment given: oral pan-JAK inhibitor, 5-10 mg twice daily. Sequenced material: CD4+ T cells sorted from blood, taken at roughly week 53, from a patient treated with tofacitinib. These receptors were collected from a human donor with alopecia areata.

The V gene is TRBV11-2, the J gene TRBJ1-1; the D is unclear. The V end lost 5 bases, the J end lost 1 base, and 14 bases lay between the germline ends. Germline V gene sequence: CDR1 SGHAT, CDR2 FQNNGV. This CDR3 spans 15 amino acids. CDR3 loop: CASSPGQAGNTEAFF. CDR3 nucleotides: TGTGCCAGCAGCCCCGGGCAGGCGGGGAACACTGAAGCTTTCTTT.

The CDR3 region is CASRRDSTDTQYF. DNA of the CDR3: TGTGCCAGCAGGCGGGACAGCACAGATACGCAGTATTTT. The V gene is TRBV25-1, the J gene TRBJ2-3; TRBD2 might be the D (6 bases). The V end lost 6 bases, the J end lost 0 bases, and 7 bases lay between the germline ends. CDR1 and CDR2 from the germline V gene are MGHDK and SYGVNS. The CDR3 contains 13 residues.

The CDR3 sequence: CASSQENRDAIQYF. Here the CDR3 DNA reads TGCGCCAGCAGCCAGGAGAACCGGGACGCCATTCAGTACTTC. V gene TRBV4-3 combines with J gene TRBJ2-4; D assignment may be TRBD1 or TRBD2 (5 bases each). V was shortened by 3 bases and J by 9 bases, with 15 bases between the two germline ends. Looked up from germline, CDR1 is LGHNA and CDR2 is YSLEER. This CDR3 spans 14 amino acids.

The rearrangement joins TRBV2 to TRBJ1-2; D ambiguous. The CDR3 is 14 amino acids. V was pared by 3 bases and J by 5 bases, with 13 bases between. In germline, CDR1 is SNHLY, CDR2 FYNNEI. CDR3: CASSEVGSWYGYTF. The CDR3 DNA follows: TGTGCCAGCAGTGAGGTTGGGTCTTGGTATGGCTACACCTTC.

Here the CDR3 DNA reads TGTGCCAGCAGCCGGACTATTCAAGAGACCCAGTACTTC. Its protein product is CASSRTIQETQYF. V and J are TRBV9 and TRBJ2-5; TRBD2 is a possible D gene (6 bases). V was clipped by 4 bases and J by 2 bases, with 9 bases between them. The CDR3 has 13 residues. Germline-derived CDR1 and CDR2 are SGDLS and YYNGEE.

The CDR3 nucleotides are TGTGCCAGCAGCGGCCCGGCTTTGAATTCACCCCTCCACTTT. It translates to CASSGPALNSPLHF. The chain employs TRBV5-4 and TRBJ1-6; D ambiguous. V was clipped by 4 bases and J by 7 bases, with 12 bases between them. The CDR3 totals 14 residues. CDR1 SGHNT and CDR2 YYREEE come from the germline V gene (reference sequence).

This chain uses TRBV5-6 with TRBJ2-3; no clear D gene. This CDR3 comprises 16 residues. Trimming cost V 4 bases and J 1 base, with 16 bases left between them. CDR1 is SGHDT, CDR2 YYEEEE, per germline. The CDR3 nucleotides read TGTGCCAGCAGCCCTCCGACATCCCCGGGCACAGATACGCAGTATTTT. It specifies CASSPPTSPGTDTQYF.

This clone was counted only a few times. The same CDR3 arises from other DNA sequences in this sample as well. V usage is TRBV4-3 and J usage is TRBJ1-1; D gene unclear. Trimming took 1 base from V and 1 from J, leaving 4 bases between them. The germline V gene has CDR1 LGHNA and CDR2 YSLEER. The CDR3 runs 13 residues. CDR3 DNA: TGCGCCAGCAGCCAAGTGGGGAACACTGAAGCTTTCTTT. This codes for CASSQVGNTEAFF.

V usage is TRBV6-5 and J usage is TRBJ1-2, with 7 bases that match TRBD1. Germline trimming cut 7 bases from V and 0 bases from J; bases unmatched to any gene: 8. The CDR3 is 15 residues long. The germline CDR1 and CDR2 sequences are MNHEY and SVGAGI. The chain's CDR3 is CASTPTGNPNYGYTF. The CDR3 region has the DNA TGTGCCAGCACCCCGACAGGGAATCCTAACTATGGCTACACCTTC.

This clone came up a few times. This chain connects TRBV4-2 to TRBJ2-3, with unresolved D. The CDR3 is 11 amino acids. Deletions cut 2 bases from V and 6 bases from J, with 3 bases between. Germline CDR1 and CDR2: LGHNA and YNFKEQ. The CDR3 nucleotides read TGTGCCAGCAGCCAAAAGGATACGCAGTATTTT. Residues: CASSQKDTQYF.

With regard to this clone: This sample also contains other DNA sequences that code for the same CDR3. The chain couples TRBV5-1 to TRBJ1-1; D uncertain. CDR3 length: 11 residues. CDR1 SGHRS and CDR2 YFSETQ come from the germline V gene. Trimming cost V 4 bases and J 2 bases, with 3 bases left between them. The CDR3 spells CASSLNTEAFF. CDR3 sequence (DNA): TGCGCCAGCAGCCTAAACACTGAAGCTTTCTTT.

Of note for this clone: Distinct nucleotide sequences in the sample also encode this CDR3. V is TRBV6-5 and J is TRBJ2-7; 8 nucleotides agree with TRBD1. The CDR3 sequence is 14 residues long. Germline CDR1 and CDR2: MNHEY and SVGAGI. J lost 1 base, V lost 6 bases, and 5 bases had no gene match. For the CDR3, the DNA is TGTGCCAGCAGCCGACAGGGGAAGTCCTACGAGCAGTACTTC. It yields the protein CASSRQGKSYEQYF.

This clone was detected a few times. The chain links TRBV29-1 to TRBJ2-7; weak D call: TRBD1 (5 bases). V lost 4 bases to trimming and J lost 4 bases, with 14 bases between them. Germline loops: CDR1 SQVTM, CDR2 ANQGSEA. The CDR3 is made up of 13 amino acids. The CDR3: CSVVSQGKYEQYF. As DNA, the CDR3 is TGCAGCGTTGTCAGCCAGGGAAAGTACGAGCAGTACTTC.

On this clone itself: The identical CDR3 is also encoded by other nucleotide sequences in the sample. The V and J genes are TRBV30 and TRBJ2-2, with D unclear. V was pared by 0 bases and J by 0 bases, with 5 bases between. From germline, CDR1 is GTSNPN and CDR2 SVGIG (reference sequence). CDR3 length equals 14 residues. CDR3 nucleotide sequence: TGTGCCTGGAGTGTAGGGTCGAACACCGGGGAGCTGTTTTTT. Protein sequence: CAWSVGSNTGELFF. The complete variable domain, with remaining parts taken from reference TRBV30 and TRBJ2-2, reads SQTIHQWPATLVQPVGSPLSLECTVEGTSNPNLYWYRQAAGRGLQLLFYSVGIGQISSEVPQNLSASRPQDRQFILSSKKLLLSDSGFYLCAWSVGSNTGELFFGEGSRLTVL.

The chain joins TRBV11-2 to TRBJ1-5; D may be TRBD1 (6 bases). The CDR3 has 13 amino acids. The V gene lost 3 bases and the J gene lost 7 bases, with 10 bases spanning the gap. Germline-derived CDR1 and CDR2 are SGHAT and FQNNGV. The CDR3 loop reads CASSLGGRQPQHF. The CDR3 DNA is TGTGCCAGCAGCTTGGGGGGCCGGCAGCCCCAGCATTTT.

This clone was counted a few times. The chain employs TRBV7-2 and TRBJ2-7; D might be TRBD2 (5 bases). From germline, CDR1 is SGHTA and CDR2 FQGNSA. The CDR3 contains 14 residues. V was cut by 5 bases and J by 5 bases, with 16 bases left in between. The CDR3 loop is CASSRSSTFDEQYF. Written as DNA, the CDR3 is TGTGCCAGCAGCCGTTCTAGCACTTTTGACGAGCAGTACTTC.

This clone was observed a single time. This chain links TRBV6-5 with TRBJ2-7; D call uncertain. The V end was cut by 5 bases, the J end by 3 bases, with 11 bases between. Per germline, CDR1 MNHEY and CDR2 SVGAGI. The CDR3 totals 13 residues. The CDR3 DNA is TGTGCCAGCAGTACGGACGGGTACTACGAGCAGTACTTC. Encoded protein: CASSTDGYYEQYF.

The chain couples TRBV5-8 to TRBJ1-2, with 7 positions matching TRBD1. V lost 2 bases to trimming and J lost 4 bases; unmatched junction nucleotides: 8. The CDR3 has 15 residues. Germline V CDR1 and CDR2: SGHTS, YDEGEE. The CDR3 bases are TGTGCCAGCAGCTTAAGGGACAGCATATCCTATGGCTACACCTTC. Protein sequence: CASSLRDSISYGYTF.

This clone was counted only a few times. The chain employs TRBV29-1 and TRBJ2-5; D unclear. CDR3 length: 13 amino acids. V dropped 4 bases and J dropped 0 bases, with 9 bases sitting between them. The germline V gene encodes CDR1 SQVTM and CDR2 ANQGSEA. The CDR3 spells CSVGPRNQETQYF. The CDR3, as DNA: TGCAGCGTTGGCCCCAGAAACCAAGAGACCCAGTACTTC.

The J gene is TRBJ2-3, the V gene TRBV7-2; D might be TRBD1 (6 bases). This CDR3 comprises 18 residues. The ends were cut back, 0 bases at V and 0 bases at J, with 16 bases in the middle. Germline loops: CDR1 SGHTA, CDR2 FQGNSA. The CDR3, as DNA: TGTGCCAGCAGCTTAGCAGGCCAGGGGAGAGGTAGCACAGATACGCAGTATTTT. Encoded protein: CASSLAGQGRGSTDTQYF.

V usage is TRBV30 and J usage is TRBJ1-1; 7 bases agree with TRBD1. The CDR3 length is 14 residues. With 2 bases clipped from V and 5 bases from J, the junction kept 8 bases outside the gene matches. Germline CDR1 GTSNPN, CDR2 SVGIG (reference sequence). CDR3 sequence reads: CAWSLEGAGTEAFF. The CDR3 nucleotides read TGTGCCTGGAGTCTTGAGGGGGCGGGAACTGAAGCTTTCTTT.

V is TRBV9 and J is TRBJ1-2; 9 positions match TRBD1. Unmatched junction bases numbered 5, after V lost 1 base and J lost 7 bases. CDR3 length: 14 residues. Germline V CDR1 and CDR2: SGDLS, YYNGEE. CDR3 nucleotide sequence: TGTGCCAGCAGCGTAAGGACAGGGGTTGGTGGCTACACCTTC. Its translation is CASSVRTGVGGYTF.

The chain employs TRBV4-2 and TRBJ1-5, with D unclear. V dropped 0 bases and J dropped 3 bases, with 6 bases sitting between them. From germline, CDR1 is LGHNA and CDR2 YNFKEQ. The CDR3 runs to 14 residues. The CDR3 nucleotides read TGTGCCAGCAGCCAAGACCTCTTCAATCAGCCCCAGCATTTT. Its protein product is CASSQDLFNQPQHF.

The gene calls are TRBV7-2 and TRBJ2-7; 7 positions agree with TRBD2. Losses at the gene ends were 6 bases for V and 4 bases for J; bases not matched to a gene: 12. The CDR3 contains 15 residues. From germline, CDR1 is SGHTA and CDR2 FQGNSA. The CDR3 region is CASSLRLAEGYEQYF. The CDR3 bases are TGTGCCAGCAGTCTTAGACTAGCTGAGGGGTACGAGCAGTACTTC. The entire variable domain, with the rest obtained from reference TRBV7-2 and TRBJ2-7, is as follows: GAGVSQSPSNKVTEKGKDVELRCDPISGHTALYWYRQSLGQGLEFLIYFQGNSAPDKSGLPSDRFSAERTGGSVSTLTIQRTQQEDSAVYLCASSLRLAEGYEQYFGPGTRLTVT.

This chain connects TRBV29-1 to TRBJ2-1, with D unresolved. The V end was cut by 6 bases, the J end by 0 bases, with 9 bases between. CDR1 is SQVTM and CDR2 is ANQGSEA in the germline V gene. The CDR3 spans 13 residues. CDR3 coding DNA: TGCAGCGTAGCACAGTCCTCCTACAATGAGCAGTTCTTC. Translating gives CSVAQSSYNEQFF.

The chain uses TRBV30 and TRBJ1-5, with a tentative D call TRBD1 (5 bases). This CDR3 region has 13 residues. V was pared by 2 bases and J by 8 bases, with 13 bases between. The germline V gene encodes CDR1 GTSNPN and CDR2 SVGIG (reference sequence). The CDR3 coding sequence is TGTGCCTGGAGTTCCGGGACGAAGGAGCCCCAGCATTTT. Protein sequence: CAWSSGTKEPQHF.

The rearrangement uses TRBV19 and TRBJ1-1; D is ambiguous. V was pared by 4 bases and J by 3 bases, with 12 bases between. The germline V gene has CDR1 LNHDA and CDR2 SQIVND (reference sequence). The CDR3 has 14 amino acids. CDR3 sequence reads: CASSRARTYTEAFF. The DNA of the CDR3 is TGTGCCAGTAGTAGGGCCCGGACGTACACTGAAGCTTTCTTT. The full variable domain, with the rest looked up from reference TRBV19 and TRBJ1-1, is DGGITQSPKYLFRKEGQNVTLSCEQNLNHDAMYWYRQDPGQGLRLIYYSQIVNDFQKGDIAEGYSVSREKKESFPLTVTSAQKNPTAFYLCASSRARTYTEAFFGQGTRLTVV.

The chain links TRBV29-1 to TRBJ2-7, with D perhaps TRBD1 or TRBD2 (5 bases each). Germline CDR1 is SQVTM and CDR2 is ANQGSEA. CDR3 length: 13 residues. Trimming shortened V by 2 bases and J by 6 bases, and 14 bases separated the two germline ends. CDR3 sequence reads: CSVEPGQGTEQYF. Here the CDR3 DNA reads TGCAGCGTTGAACCGGGGCAGGGTACCGAGCAGTACTTC.